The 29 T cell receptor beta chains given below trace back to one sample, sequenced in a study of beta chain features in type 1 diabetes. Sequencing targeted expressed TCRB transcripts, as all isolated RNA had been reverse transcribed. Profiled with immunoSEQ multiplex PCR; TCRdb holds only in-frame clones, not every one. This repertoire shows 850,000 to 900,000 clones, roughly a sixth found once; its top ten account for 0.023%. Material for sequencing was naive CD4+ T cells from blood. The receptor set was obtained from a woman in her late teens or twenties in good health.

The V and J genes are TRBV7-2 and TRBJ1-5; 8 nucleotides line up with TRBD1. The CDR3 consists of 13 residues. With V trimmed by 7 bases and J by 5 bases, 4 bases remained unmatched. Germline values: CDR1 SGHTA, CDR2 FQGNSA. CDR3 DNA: TGTGCCAGCACCGCAGGGGGCTATCAGCCCCAGCATTTT. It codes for CASTAGGYQPQHF.

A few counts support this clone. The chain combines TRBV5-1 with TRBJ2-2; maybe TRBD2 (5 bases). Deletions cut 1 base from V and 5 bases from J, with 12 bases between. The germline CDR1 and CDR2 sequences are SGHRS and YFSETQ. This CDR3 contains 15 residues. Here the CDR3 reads CASSLRFSGTGELFF. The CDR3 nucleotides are TGCGCCAGCAGCTTGCGTTTTTCGGGGACCGGGGAGCTGTTTTTT.

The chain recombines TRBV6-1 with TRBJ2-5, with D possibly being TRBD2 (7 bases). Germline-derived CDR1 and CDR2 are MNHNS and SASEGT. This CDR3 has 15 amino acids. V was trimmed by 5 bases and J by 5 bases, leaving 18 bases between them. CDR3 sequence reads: CASSLTGGGAETQYF. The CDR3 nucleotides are TGTGCCAGCAGTCTCACTGGGGGGGGCGCGGAGACCCAGTACTTC.

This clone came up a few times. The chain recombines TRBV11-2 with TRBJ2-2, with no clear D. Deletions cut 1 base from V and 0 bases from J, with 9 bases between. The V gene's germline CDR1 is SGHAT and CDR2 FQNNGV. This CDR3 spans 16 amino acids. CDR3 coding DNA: TGTGCCAGCAGCTTAGTTACCAGCGCGAACACCGGGGAGCTGTTTTTT. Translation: CASSLVTSANTGELFF.

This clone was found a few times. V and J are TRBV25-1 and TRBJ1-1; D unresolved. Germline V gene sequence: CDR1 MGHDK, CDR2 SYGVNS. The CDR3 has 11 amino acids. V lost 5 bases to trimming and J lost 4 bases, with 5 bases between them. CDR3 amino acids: CASSLGTEAFF. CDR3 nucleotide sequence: TGTGCCAGCAGTCTGGGCACTGAAGCTTTCTTT.

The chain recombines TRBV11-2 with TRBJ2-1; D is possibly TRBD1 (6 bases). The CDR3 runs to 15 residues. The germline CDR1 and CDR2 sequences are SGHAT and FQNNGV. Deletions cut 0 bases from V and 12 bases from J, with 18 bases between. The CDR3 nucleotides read TGTGCCAGCAGCTTAGATAGTGGACAGCAGAGGTGGCAGTTCTTC. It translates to CASSLDSGQQRWQFF.

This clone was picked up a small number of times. The CDR3 nucleotides read TGCGCCAGCAGCCCACCGGGACAGACATCTGGGGCCAACGTCCTGACTTTC. Protein sequence: CASSPPGQTSGANVLTF. The rearrangement uses TRBV5-1 and TRBJ2-6; 7 nucleotides match TRBD1. The J segment lost 1 base and the V segment lost 4 bases, leaving 8 bases of the junction unmatched. Germline values: CDR1 SGHRS, CDR2 YFSETQ. The CDR3 contains 17 residues.

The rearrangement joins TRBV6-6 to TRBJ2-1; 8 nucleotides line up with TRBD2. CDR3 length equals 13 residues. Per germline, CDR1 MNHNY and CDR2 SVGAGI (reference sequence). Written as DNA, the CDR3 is TGTGCATCCGGAGCGGGAGATTACAATGAGCAGTTCTTC. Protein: CASGAGDYNEQFF.

CDR3 DNA: TGTGCCAGCAGCCCGGGACAGGGGGCTTCCCGCTCGTATTTT. Protein sequence: CASSPGQGASRSYF. This chain links TRBV28 with TRBJ2-3; 12 positions agree with TRBD1. The V gene's germline CDR1 is MDHEN and CDR2 SYDVKM. The CDR3 covers 14 residues. Unmatched junction bases numbered 12, after V lost 6 bases and J lost 14 bases. The whole variable domain, remainder taken from reference TRBV28 and TRBJ2-3, is DVKVTQSSRYLVKRTGEKVFLECVQDMDHENMFWYRQDPGLGLRLIYFSYDVKMKEKGDIPEGYSVSREKKERFSLILESASTNQTSMYLCASSPGQGASRSYFGPGTRLTVL.

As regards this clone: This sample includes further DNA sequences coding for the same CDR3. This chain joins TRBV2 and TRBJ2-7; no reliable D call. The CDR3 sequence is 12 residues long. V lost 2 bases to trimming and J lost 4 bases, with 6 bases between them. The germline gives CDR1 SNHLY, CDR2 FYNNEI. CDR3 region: CASSETSYEQYF. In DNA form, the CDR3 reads TGTGCCAGCAGTGAAACGTCATACGAGCAGTACTTC. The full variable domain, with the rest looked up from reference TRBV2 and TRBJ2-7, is EPEVTQTPSHQVTQMGQEVILRCVPISNHLYFYWYRQILGQKVEFLVSFYNNEISEKSEIFDDQFSVERPDGSNFTLKIRSTKLEDSAMYFCASSETSYEQYFGPGTRLTVT.

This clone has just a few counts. As DNA, the CDR3 is TGTGCCACCAGTTCCGGAACAGGGGGGACCTACAATGAGCAGTTCTTC. Amino acid sequence: CATSSGTGGTYNEQFF. The rearrangement links TRBV15 to TRBJ2-1; 8 bases fit TRBD1. The CDR3 contains 16 residues. V lost 6 bases and J lost 2; bases outside the gene matches: 9. CDR1 and CDR2 (germline): LNHNV, YYDKDF (reference sequence).

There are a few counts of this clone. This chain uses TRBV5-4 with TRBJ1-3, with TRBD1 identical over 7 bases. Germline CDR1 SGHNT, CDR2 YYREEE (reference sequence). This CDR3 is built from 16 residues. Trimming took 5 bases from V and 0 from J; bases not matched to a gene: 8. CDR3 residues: CASSPGQSPSGNTIYF. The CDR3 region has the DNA TGTGCCAGCAGTCCGGGACAGAGCCCCTCTGGAAACACCATATATTTT. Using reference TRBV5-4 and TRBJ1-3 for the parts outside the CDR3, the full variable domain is ETGVTQSPTHLIKTRGQQVTLRCSSQSGHNTVSWYQQALGQGPQFIFQYYREEENGRGNFPPRFSGLQFPNYSSELNVNALELDDSALYLCASSPGQSPSGNTIYFGEGSWLTVV.

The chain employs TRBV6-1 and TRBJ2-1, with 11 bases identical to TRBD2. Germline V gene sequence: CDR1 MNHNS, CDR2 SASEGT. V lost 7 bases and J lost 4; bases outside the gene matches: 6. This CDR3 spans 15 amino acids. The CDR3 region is CASTPGTSGYNEQFF. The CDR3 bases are TGTGCCAGCACCCCGGGGACTAGCGGATACAATGAGCAGTTCTTC.

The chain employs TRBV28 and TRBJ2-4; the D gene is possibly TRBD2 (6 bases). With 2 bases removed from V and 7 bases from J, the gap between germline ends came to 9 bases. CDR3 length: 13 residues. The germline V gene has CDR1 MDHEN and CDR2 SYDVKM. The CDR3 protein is CASSLGGPNIQYF. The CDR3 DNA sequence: TGTGCCAGCAGTTTAGGAGGGCCCAACATTCAGTACTTC. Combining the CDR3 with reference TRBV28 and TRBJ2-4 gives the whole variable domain DVKVTQSSRYLVKRTGEKVFLECVQDMDHENMFWYRQDPGLGLRLIYFSYDVKMKEKGDIPEGYSVSREKKERFSLILESASTNQTSMYLCASSLGGPNIQYFGAGTRLSVL.

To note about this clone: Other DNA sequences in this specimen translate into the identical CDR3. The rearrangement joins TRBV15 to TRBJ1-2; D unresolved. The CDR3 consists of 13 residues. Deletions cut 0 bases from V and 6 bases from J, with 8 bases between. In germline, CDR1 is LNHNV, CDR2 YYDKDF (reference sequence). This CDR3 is CATSRDLGNGYTF. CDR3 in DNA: TGTGCCACCAGCAGAGATCTAGGAAATGGCTACACCTTC. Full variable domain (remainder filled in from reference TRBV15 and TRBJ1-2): DAMVIQNPRYQVTQFGKPVTLSCSQTLNHNVMYWYQQKSSQAPKLLFHYYDKDFNNEADTPDNFQSRRPNTSFCFLDIRSPGLGDTAMYLCATSRDLGNGYTFGSGTRLTVV.

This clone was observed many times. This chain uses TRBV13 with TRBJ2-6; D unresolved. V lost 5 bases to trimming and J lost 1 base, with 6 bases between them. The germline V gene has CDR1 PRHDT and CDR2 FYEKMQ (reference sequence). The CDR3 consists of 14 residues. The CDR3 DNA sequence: TGTGCCAGCAGCCCCAGATCTGGGGCCAACGTCCTGACTTTC. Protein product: CASSPRSGANVLTF.

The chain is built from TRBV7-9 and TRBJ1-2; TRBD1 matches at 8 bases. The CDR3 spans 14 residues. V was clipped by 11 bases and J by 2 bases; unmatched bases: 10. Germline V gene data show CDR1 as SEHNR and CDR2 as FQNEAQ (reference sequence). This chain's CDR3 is CACSADRENYGYTF. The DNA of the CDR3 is TGTGCCTGTTCAGCGGACAGGGAGAACTATGGCTACACCTTC.

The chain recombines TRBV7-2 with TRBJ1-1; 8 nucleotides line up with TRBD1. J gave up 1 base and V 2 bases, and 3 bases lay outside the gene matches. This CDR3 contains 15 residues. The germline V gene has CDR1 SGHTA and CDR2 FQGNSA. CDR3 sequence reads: CASSLWQGANTEAFF. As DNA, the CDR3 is TGTGCCAGCAGCTTATGGCAGGGGGCGAACACTGAAGCTTTCTTT.

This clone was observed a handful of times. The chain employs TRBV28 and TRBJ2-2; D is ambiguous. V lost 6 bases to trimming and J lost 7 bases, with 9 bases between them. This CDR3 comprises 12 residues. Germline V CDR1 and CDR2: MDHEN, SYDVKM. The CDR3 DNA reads TGTGCCAGCAGACATGATCTCGGGGAGCTGTTTTTT. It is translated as CASRHDLGELFF. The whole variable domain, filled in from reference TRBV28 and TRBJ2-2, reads DVKVTQSSRYLVKRTGEKVFLECVQDMDHENMFWYRQDPGLGLRLIYFSYDVKMKEKGDIPEGYSVSREKKERFSLILESASTNQTSMYLCASRHDLGELFFGEGSRLTVL.

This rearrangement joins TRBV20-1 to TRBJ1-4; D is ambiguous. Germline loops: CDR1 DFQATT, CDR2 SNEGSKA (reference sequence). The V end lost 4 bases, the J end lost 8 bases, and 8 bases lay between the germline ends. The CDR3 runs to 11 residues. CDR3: CSATSFEKLFF. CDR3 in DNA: TGCAGTGCTACGTCTTTCGAAAAACTGTTTTTT.

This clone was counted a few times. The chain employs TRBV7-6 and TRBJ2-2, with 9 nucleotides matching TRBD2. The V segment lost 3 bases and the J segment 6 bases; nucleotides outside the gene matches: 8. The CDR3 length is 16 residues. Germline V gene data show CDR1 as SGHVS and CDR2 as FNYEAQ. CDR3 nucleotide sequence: TGTGCCAGCAGCTTCTACCAGCGGGAGGAAGCCGGGGAGCTGTTTTTT. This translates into CASSFYQREEAGELFF.

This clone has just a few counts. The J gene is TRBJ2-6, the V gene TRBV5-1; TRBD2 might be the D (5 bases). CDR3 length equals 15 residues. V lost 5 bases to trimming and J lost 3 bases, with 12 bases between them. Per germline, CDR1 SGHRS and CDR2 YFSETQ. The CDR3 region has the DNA TGCGCCAGCAGAATCTTTGAGGGTGGGGCCAACGTCCTGACTTTC. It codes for CASRIFEGGANVLTF.

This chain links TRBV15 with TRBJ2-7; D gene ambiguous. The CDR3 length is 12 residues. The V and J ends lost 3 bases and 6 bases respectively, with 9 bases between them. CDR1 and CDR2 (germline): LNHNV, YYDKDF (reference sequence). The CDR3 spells CATSRRWGEQYF. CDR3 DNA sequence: TGTGCCACCAGCAGGAGGTGGGGCGAGCAGTACTTC.

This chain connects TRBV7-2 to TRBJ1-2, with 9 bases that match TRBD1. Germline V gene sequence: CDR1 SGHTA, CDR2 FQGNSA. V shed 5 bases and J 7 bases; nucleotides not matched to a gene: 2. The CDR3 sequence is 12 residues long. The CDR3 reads CASSLQGAGYTF. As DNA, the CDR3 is TGTGCCAGCAGCCTACAGGGGGCTGGCTACACCTTC.

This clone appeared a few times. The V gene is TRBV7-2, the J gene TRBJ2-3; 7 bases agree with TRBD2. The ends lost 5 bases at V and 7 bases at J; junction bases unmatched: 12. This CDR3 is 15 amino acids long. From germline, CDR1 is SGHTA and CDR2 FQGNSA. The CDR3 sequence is CASSISGLSTHTQYF. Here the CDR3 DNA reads TGTGCCAGCAGCATTTCGGGACTATCAACTCATACGCAGTATTTT.

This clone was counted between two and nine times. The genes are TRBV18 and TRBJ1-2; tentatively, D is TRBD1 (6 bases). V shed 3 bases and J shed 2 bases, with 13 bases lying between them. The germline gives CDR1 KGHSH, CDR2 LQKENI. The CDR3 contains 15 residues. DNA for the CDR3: TGTGCCAGCTCACCCCGGGACACCCGAAACTATGGCTACACCTTC. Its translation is CASSPRDTRNYGYTF.

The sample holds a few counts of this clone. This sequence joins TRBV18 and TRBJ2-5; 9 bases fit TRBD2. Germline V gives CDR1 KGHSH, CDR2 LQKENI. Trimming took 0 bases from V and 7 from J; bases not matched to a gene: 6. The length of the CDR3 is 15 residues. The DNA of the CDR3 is TGTGCCAGCTCACCACCCAGCGGGAGGTCCCTGACCCAGTACTTC. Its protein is CASSPPSGRSLTQYF.

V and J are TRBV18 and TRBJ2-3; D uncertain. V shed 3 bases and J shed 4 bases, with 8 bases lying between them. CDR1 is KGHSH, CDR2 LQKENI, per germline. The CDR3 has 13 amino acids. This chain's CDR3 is CASSPPLADTQYF. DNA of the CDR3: TGTGCCAGCTCACCTCCCCTCGCAGATACGCAGTATTTT.

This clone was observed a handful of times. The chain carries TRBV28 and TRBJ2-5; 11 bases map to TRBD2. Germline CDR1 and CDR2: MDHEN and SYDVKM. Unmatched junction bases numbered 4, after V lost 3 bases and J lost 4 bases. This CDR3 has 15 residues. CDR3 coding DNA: TGTGCCAGCAGTTTCTTAGCGGGAGGGTTAGAGACCCAGTACTTC. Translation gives CASSFLAGGLETQYF.